Reported below is one T cell receptor beta chain. The junction departs from germline at one end; a sequencing error may be responsible. Co-extraction of both nucleic acids (RNA and DNA) used about 19-33 mg of unsorted bulk tissue. Priming with a constant-region primer yielded TCR beta cDNA from 500 ng total RNA. Researchers made the TCR beta libraries by running three nested multiplex PCR rounds with slightly modified ARM-PCR. The first two PCR rounds, roughly 9 cycles each, used TRBV1-TRBV30 forward primers and a C-beta reverse primer. TCRdb itself ran the multiplex PCR reads through MiXCR, one entry per CDR3 protein. The repertoire holds about 200,000 distinct CDR3 sequences, with 85% as singletons. This specimen belongs to a study of tumor-infiltrating lymphocytes in primary liver carcinoma. CDR1 is SGHAT, CDR2 FQDESV, per germline (reference sequence). The CDR3 spans 17 residues.

Sequencing was carried out using tumor tissue from primary liver carcinoma. V is TRBV11-1 and J is TRBJ2-4, with 10 bases fitting TRBD2. This receptor was taken from a man aged 35 to 55 with primary liver carcinoma and hepatitis B virus infection. Here the CDR3 DNA reads TGTGCCAGCAGCTTTCCAGGGACTAGCGTGACCAAAAACGTTCAGTATTTC. Translation gives CASSFPGTSVTKNVQYF.